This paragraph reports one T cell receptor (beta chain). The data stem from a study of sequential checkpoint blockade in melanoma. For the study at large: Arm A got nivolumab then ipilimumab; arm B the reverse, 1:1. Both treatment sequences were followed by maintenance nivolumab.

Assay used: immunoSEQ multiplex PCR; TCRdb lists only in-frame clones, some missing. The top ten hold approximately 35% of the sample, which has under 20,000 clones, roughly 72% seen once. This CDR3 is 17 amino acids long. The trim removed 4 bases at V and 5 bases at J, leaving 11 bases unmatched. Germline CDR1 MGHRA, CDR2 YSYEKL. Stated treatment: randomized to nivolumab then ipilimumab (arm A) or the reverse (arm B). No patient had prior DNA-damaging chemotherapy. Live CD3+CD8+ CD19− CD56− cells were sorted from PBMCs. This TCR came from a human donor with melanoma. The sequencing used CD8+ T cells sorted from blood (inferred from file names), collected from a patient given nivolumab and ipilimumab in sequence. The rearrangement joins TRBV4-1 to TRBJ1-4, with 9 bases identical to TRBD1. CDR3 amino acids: CASSPVPGQGRNEKLFF. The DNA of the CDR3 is TGCGCCAGCAGCCCCGTCCCGGGACAGGGACGAAATGAAAAACTGTTTTTT.